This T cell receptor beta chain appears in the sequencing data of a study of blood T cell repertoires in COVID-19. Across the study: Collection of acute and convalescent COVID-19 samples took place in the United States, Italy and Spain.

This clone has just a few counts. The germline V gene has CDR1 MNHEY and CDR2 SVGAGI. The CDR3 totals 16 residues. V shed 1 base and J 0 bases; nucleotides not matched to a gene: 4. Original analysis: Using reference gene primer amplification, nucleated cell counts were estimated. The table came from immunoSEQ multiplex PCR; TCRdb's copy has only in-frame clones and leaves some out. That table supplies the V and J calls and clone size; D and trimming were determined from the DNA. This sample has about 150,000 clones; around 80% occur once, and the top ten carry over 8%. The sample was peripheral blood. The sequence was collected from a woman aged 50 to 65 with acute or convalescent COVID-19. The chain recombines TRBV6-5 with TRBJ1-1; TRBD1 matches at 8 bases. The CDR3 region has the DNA TGTGCCAGCAGTTACTTCCGGACAGGGATGAACACTGAAGCTTTCTTT. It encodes CASSYFRTGMNTEAFF.